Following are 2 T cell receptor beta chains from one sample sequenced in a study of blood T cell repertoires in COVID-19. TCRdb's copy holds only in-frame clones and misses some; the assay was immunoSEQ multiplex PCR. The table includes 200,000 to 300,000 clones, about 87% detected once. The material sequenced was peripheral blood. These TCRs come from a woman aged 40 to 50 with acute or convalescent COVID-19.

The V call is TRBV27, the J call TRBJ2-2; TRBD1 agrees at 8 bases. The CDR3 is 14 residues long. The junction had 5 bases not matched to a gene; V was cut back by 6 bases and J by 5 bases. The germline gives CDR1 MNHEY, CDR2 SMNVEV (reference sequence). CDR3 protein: CASRRTGSTGELFF. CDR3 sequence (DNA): TGTGCCAGCAGGCGGACAGGGTCTACCGGGGAGCTGTTTTTT.

For the CDR3, the DNA is TGCGCCAGTACGCGGGGGGGCCAGAACACCGGGGAGCTGTTTTTT. It yields the protein CASTRGGQNTGELFF. This chain uses TRBV5-1 with TRBJ2-2; 9 bases line up with TRBD2. Germline V gene sequence: CDR1 SGHRS, CDR2 YFSETQ. This CDR3 comprises 15 residues. J lost 1 base, V lost 8 bases, and 6 bases had no gene match.